This paragraph covers one T cell receptor (beta chain) sequence. No cognate antigen has been identified for it. Base qualities are not at hand, and no much larger clone is one base apart. At one collaborating source in Seattle, patients were enrolled during active infection and were followed longitudinally through the course of disease. Collaborating institutions collected whole blood in K2EDTA tubes following their own protocols. For TCRbeta analysis, collaborators shipped samples as frozen whole blood, isolated PBMCs, or DNA extracted from either of those sample types. The CDR1 and CDR2 encoded by the germline V gene are SGHAT and FQNNGV. Including cysteine and phenylalanine, the CDR3 has 14 amino acids. CDR3 DNA is the only sequence kept; it has 42 bases, read in frame from the first base. Trimming at the junction amounts to 5 bases on V and 4 bases on J, and the germline ends lie 14 bases apart.

The record originates from a study of blood T cell repertoires in COVID-19 (TCRdb year 2020). Describing the broader study: Samples covering the acute and convalescent phases of COVID-19 were provided by collaborators in the United States, Italy and Spain. The material from the prospective study consisted of cDNA or gDNA derived from T cells, B-cell-depleted T cells, or PBMCs. Deeply sampled blood TCRbeta repertoires from subjects exposed to, actively infected with, or recovered from COVID-19 were included in the dataset. The repertoires were released in a freely available public database intended as a resource for research on the immune response to SARS-CoV-2. Samples came from the ongoing ImmuneRACE study (first 160 participants) plus 1,254 subjects from 6 global collaborators. Nearly every sample came with metadata listing a de-identified subject ID, COVID-19 status, age in years and sex. Where available, HLA class I and class II types were taken from metadata supplied by the sample provider and were not determined by assay-based typing.

The immunoSEQ Assay, a bias-controlled multiplex PCR, was used to amplify TCRbeta CDR3 regions from genomic DNA. Per the original workflow: Nucleated cell counts per sample were estimated from amplification of reference gene primers within the assay. To quantify the absolute abundance of each unique TCRbeta CDR3 rearrangement, sequence reads were collapsed and filtered. For each sample, productive Simpson clonality was calculated as the square root of Simpson's diversity index over productive rearrangements. What TCRdb holds here is the immuneACCESS table cut down to in-frame rearrangements. Part of the clones is not present; checked against another copy, under half of the missing clones reflect an unresolved V gene, and the others are unexplained. V, J and clone size reflect that table, while D and trimming were determined from the DNA. In this sample the table shows fewer than 700,000 clones, 85% to 90% of which occur a single time. Less than 9.5% of the sample comes from the top ten.

The investigation overall reported the following: The amount of clinical and demographic metadata varied by source and participant and was provided uncurated.

The chain uses TRBV11-2 and TRBJ1-2; the D gene is perhaps TRBD1, on 5 matching bases. Material for sequencing was peripheral blood. The clonotype originates from a woman between 45 and 60 years old with COVID-19, enrolled during active disease. The DNA sequence is as follows: TGTGCCAGCAGCCGCCAAACAGGCGCCTATGGCTACACCTTC. It is translated as CASSRQTGAYGYTF.